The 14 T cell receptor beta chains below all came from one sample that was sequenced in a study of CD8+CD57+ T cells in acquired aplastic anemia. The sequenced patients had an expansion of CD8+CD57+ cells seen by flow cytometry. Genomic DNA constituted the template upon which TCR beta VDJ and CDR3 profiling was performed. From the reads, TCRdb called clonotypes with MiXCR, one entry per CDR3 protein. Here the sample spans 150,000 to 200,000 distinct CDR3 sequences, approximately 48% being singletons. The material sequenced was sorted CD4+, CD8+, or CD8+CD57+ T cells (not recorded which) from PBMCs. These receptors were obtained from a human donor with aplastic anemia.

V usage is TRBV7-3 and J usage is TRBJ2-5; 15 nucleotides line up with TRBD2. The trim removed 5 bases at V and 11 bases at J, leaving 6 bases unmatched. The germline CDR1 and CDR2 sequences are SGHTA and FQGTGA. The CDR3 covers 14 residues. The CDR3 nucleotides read TGTGCCAGCAGCAAGGGACTAGCGGGGGGCCTACAGTACTTC. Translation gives CASSKGLAGGLQYF.

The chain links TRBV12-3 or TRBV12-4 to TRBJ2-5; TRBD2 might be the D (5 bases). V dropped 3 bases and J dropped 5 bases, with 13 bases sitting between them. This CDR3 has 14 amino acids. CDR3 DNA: TGTGCCAGCAGTTTGGCGGGCAGTTGGGAGACCCAGTACTTC. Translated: CASSLAGSWETQYF.

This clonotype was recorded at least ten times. The CDR3 here is CASSDTLNTEAFF. Here the CDR3 DNA reads TGTGCCAGCAGTGACACCCTGAACACTGAAGCTTTCTTT. The rearrangement joins TRBV6-1 to TRBJ1-1; D remains unclear. The germline CDR1 and CDR2 sequences are MNHNS and SASEGT. The V end lost 3 bases, the J end lost 0 bases, and 5 bases lay between the germline ends. This CDR3 has 13 amino acids.

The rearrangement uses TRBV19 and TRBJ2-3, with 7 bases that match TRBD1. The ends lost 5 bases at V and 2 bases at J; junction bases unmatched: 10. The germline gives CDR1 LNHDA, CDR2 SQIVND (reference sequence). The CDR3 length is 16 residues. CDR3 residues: CASSFAGTAVTDTQYF. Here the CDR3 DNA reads TGTGCCAGTAGTTTCGCCGGGACAGCTGTCACAGATACGCAGTATTTT.

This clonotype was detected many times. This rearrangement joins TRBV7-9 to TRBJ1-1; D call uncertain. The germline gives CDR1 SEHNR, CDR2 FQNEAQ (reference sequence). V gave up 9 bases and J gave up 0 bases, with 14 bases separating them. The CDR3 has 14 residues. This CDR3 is CASVDRWLNTEAFF. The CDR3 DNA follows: TGTGCCAGTGTGGACCGGTGGTTGAACACTGAAGCTTTCTTT. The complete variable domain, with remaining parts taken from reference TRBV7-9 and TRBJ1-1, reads DTGVSQNPRHKITKRGQNVTFRCDPISEHNRLYWYRQTLGQGPEFLTYFQNEAQLEKSRLLSDRFSAERPKGSFSTLEIQRTEQGDSAMYLCASVDRWLNTEAFFGQGTRLTVV.

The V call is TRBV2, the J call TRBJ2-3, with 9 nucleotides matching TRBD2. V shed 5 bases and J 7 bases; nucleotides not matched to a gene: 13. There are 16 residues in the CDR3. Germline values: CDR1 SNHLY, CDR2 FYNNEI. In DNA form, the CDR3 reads TGTGCCAGCAGTCTGTCGGGCGGGAGGGCCCAGCATACGCAGTATTTT. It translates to CASSLSGGRAQHTQYF.

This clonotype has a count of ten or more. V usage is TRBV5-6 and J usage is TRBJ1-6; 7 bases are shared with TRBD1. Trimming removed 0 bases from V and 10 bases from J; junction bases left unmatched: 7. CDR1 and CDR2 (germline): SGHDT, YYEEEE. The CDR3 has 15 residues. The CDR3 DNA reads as TGTGCCAGCAGCTTGGGAGACAGGGTGTTGTCACCCCTCCACTTT. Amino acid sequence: CASSLGDRVLSPLHF. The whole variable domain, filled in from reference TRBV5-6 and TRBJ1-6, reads DAGVTQSPTHLIKTRGQQVTLRCSPKSGHDTVSWYQQALGQGPQFIFQYYEEEERQRGNFPDRFSGHQFPNYSSELNVNALLLGDSALYLCASSLGDRVLSPLHFGNGTRLTVT.

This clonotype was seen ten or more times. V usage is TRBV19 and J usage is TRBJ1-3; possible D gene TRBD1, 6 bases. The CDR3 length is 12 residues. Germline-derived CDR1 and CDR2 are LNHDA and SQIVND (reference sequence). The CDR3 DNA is TGTGCTATCAGGGGATCTGGAAACACCATATATTTT. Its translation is CAIRGSGNTIYF.

Here the CDR3 reads CASSLGGRTPGEQYF. Here the CDR3 DNA reads TGTGCCAGCAGTCTCGGAGGGAGAACCCCAGGCGAGCAGTACTTC. The genes are TRBV5-6 and TRBJ2-7, with a tentative D call TRBD2 (6 bases). Germline V gives CDR1 SGHDT, CDR2 YYEEEE. Trimming pared 5 bases from V and 6 bases from J, leaving 21 bases between. The CDR3 loop spans 15 amino acids.

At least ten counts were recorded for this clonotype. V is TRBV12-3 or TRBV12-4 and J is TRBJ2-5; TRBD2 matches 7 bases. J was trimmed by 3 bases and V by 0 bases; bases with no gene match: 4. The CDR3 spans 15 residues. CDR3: CASSLARGVKETQYF. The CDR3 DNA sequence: TGTGCCAGCAGTTTAGCCCGGGGGGTTAAAGAGACCCAGTACTTC.

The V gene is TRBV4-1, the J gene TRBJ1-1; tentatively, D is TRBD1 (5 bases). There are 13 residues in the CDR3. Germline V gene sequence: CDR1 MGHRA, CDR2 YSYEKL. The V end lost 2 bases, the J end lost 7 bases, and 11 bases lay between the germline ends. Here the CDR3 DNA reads TGCGCCAGCAGCCAAATATCAGGGTTTGAAGCTTTCTTT. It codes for CASSQISGFEAFF.

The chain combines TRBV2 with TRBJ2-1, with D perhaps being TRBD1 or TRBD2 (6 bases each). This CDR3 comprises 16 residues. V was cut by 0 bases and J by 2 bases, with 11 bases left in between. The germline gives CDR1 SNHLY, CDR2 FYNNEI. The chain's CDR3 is CASSEAVGGPYNEQFF. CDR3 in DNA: TGTGCCAGCAGTGAAGCGGTGGGGGGCCCCTACAATGAGCAGTTCTTC.

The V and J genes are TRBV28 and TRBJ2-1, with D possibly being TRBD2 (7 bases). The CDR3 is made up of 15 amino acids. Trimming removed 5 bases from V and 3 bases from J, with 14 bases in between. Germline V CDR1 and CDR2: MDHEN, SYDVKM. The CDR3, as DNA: TGTGCCAGCAGTAAGGGGGAGGGGTACTACAATGAGCAGTTCTTC. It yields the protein CASSKGEGYYNEQFF.

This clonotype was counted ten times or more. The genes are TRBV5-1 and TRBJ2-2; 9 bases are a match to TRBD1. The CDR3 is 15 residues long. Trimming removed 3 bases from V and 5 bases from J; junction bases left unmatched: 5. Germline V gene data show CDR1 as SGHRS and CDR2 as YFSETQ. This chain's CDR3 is CASSYGTGRTGELFF. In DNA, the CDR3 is TGCGCCAGCAGCTACGGGACAGGGCGGACCGGGGAGCTGTTTTTT.